The T cell receptor delta chain described here comes from a study of gamma-delta chains in newborns, infants, children (dated by TCRdb to between 2017 and 2020). A note on the overall study: According to the study title, microbial exposure causes polyclonal expansion of innate gammadelta T cells right after birth. Right after human newborns were born, the researchers looked at the way microbial exposure shaped their populations of innate gammadelta T cells.

The reads were generated on an Illumina MiSeq. TCRdb recomputed clones from the public reads with CATT; identical DNA rows were then combined. The sample includes about 4,200 delta-chain clones, with about 38% observed a single time. The ten largest clones represent roughly an eighth of the sample. Compared with the rest of its sample, this clone is medium-sized (0.01 to 0.1%). The target of this receptor is not known. Base quality data are lacking; no much larger clone is found one base away. The TCR was taken from a child who received the measles vaccine. Material: blood.

The CDR3 reads CACDSLLGDTPLPWDTRQMFF. The nucleotide sequence reads TGTGCCTGTGACTCCCTACTGGGGGATACGCCCTTACCCTGGGACACCCGACAGATGTTTTTC. The V and J genes are TRDV2 and TRDJ3, with 13 central nucleotides matching TRDD3. The germline V gene sets CDR1 to GEAIGNYY and CDR2 to EKD. The junction shows trimming of 3 bases on V and 2 bases on J, and the gene matches do not reach 12 bases of it. Including the terminal cysteine and phenylalanine, the CDR3 comprises 21 residues. Solely the CDR3 DNA is kept, with 63 bases framed from the first base.